These 18 T cell receptor beta chains were sequenced from one sample in a study of OX40 agonist ivuxolimab in advanced cancers. TCRdb's table, derived via immunoSEQ multiplex PCR, lists solely in-frame clones and lacks some. This sample has 65,000 to 90,000 clones, with just under 90% found just once. This sample comprised CD4+ or CD8+ T cells sorted from blood, obtained in a trial of the OX40 agonist ivuxolimab. These receptors were taken from an adult with an advanced solid tumor such as melanoma, head and neck, liver or kidney cancer.

V usage is TRBV28 and J usage is TRBJ2-7; D gene uncertain. The CDR3 loop spans 17 amino acids. From germline, CDR1 is MDHEN and CDR2 SYDVKM. Deletions cut 5 bases from V and 1 base from J, with 21 bases between. CDR3 amino acids: CASSPTTWAERSYEQYF. The CDR3 DNA is TGTGCCAGCAGTCCTACCACCTGGGCAGAACGGTCCTACGAGCAGTACTTC.

The CDR3 here is CASSPLMTGGRWNEQYF. CDR3 sequence (DNA): TGTGCCAGCAGCCCTCTCATGACGGGGGGTAGGTGGAACGAGCAGTACTTC. The genes are TRBV27 and TRBJ2-7, with TRBD2 matching over 7 bases. V gave up 6 bases and J gave up 5 bases; unmatched junction bases: 19. The germline gives CDR1 MNHEY, CDR2 SMNVEV (reference sequence). CDR3 length: 17 amino acids.

This clone came up a few times. Written as DNA, the CDR3 is TGTGCCAGCAGCTCCGGGACAGTAGCAGATACGCAGTATTTT. This sequence encodes CASSSGTVADTQYF. This chain connects TRBV11-2 to TRBJ2-3, with TRBD1 matching 7 bases. V lost 4 bases and J lost 4; bases outside the gene matches: 5. Germline lookup yields CDR1 SGHAT and CDR2 FQNNGV. This CDR3 is 14 amino acids long.

The rearrangement joins TRBV10-3 to TRBJ2-1; 11 bases are a match to TRBD2. This CDR3 has 17 residues. J gave up 3 bases and V 4 bases, and 8 bases lay outside the gene matches. CDR1 is ENHRY and CDR2 is SYGVKD in the germline V gene. In DNA form, the CDR3 reads TGTGCCATCAGTGCCCCTACCGGACTAGCGGGCTACAATGAGCAGTTCTTC. It yields the protein CAISAPTGLAGYNEQFF.

The chain recombines TRBV15 with TRBJ2-1; 8 bases are shared with TRBD1. The CDR3 contains 15 residues. V gave up 2 bases and J gave up 6 bases; unmatched junction bases: 6. Germline V gene data show CDR1 as LNHNV and CDR2 as YYDKDF (reference sequence). The CDR3 DNA is TGTGCCACCAGCAGACCCGGACAGGGAGGCAATGAGCAGTTCTTC. Protein: CATSRPGQGGNEQFF.

The chain combines TRBV11-2 with TRBJ2-7; D possibly corresponds to TRBD1 (6 bases). V lost 1 base to trimming and J lost 0 bases, with 16 bases between them. Germline V lookup: CDR1 SGHAT, CDR2 FQNNGV. CDR3 size: 17 residues. The CDR3, as DNA: TGTGCCAGCAGCTTAGCTTTTTGGGACATGGGCTCCTACGAGCAGTACTTC. It yields the protein CASSLAFWDMGSYEQYF. Based on the CDR3 plus reference TRBV11-2 and TRBJ2-7, the full variable domain is EAGVAQSPRYKIIEKRQSVAFWCNPISGHATLYWYQQILGQGPKLLIQFQNNGVVDDSQLPKDRFSAERLKGVDSTLKIQPAKLEDSAVYLCASSLAFWDMGSYEQYFGPGTRLTVT.

This clone was observed a few times. The chain is built from TRBV20-1 and TRBJ2-3; D is ambiguous. Germline V lookup: CDR1 DFQATT, CDR2 SNEGSKA (reference sequence). The ends were cut back, 6 bases at V and 0 bases at J, with 4 bases in the middle. This CDR3 comprises 11 residues. The DNA for the CDR3 is TGCAGTGCCGGGAGCACAGATACGCAGTATTTT. Translated, it gives CSAGSTDTQYF.

The CDR3 here is CASSGTTGPTEAFF. The DNA for the CDR3 is TGTGCCAGCAGCGGAACGACAGGCCCCACTGAAGCTTTCTTT. V and J are TRBV7-2 and TRBJ1-1; perhaps TRBD1 as D (6 bases). The germline V gene encodes CDR1 SGHTA and CDR2 FQGNSA. The CDR3 length is 14 residues. V was trimmed by 5 bases and J by 4 bases, leaving 14 bases between them.

The chain uses TRBV19 and TRBJ1-1; D may be TRBD1 (6 bases). The CDR3 contains 13 residues. From germline, CDR1 is LNHDA and CDR2 SQIVND (reference sequence). V was trimmed by 4 bases and J by 3 bases, leaving 9 bases between them. In nucleotides, the CDR3 is TGTGCCAGTAGTAGGGGGCGCCACACTGAAGCTTTCTTT. As protein: CASSRGRHTEAFF.

CDR3 residues: CASSRDRGTEAFF. The DNA of the CDR3 is TGTGCCAGCAGCCGGGACAGGGGGACTGAAGCTTTCTTT. The rearrangement joins TRBV5-5 to TRBJ1-1; 11 bases fit TRBD1. The germline CDR1 and CDR2 sequences are SGHKS and YYEKEE (reference sequence). Germline trimming cut 4 bases from V and 5 bases from J; bases unmatched to any gene: 1. CDR3 size: 13 residues.

The chain employs TRBV30 and TRBJ2-7; D is unresolved. The V end was cut by 8 bases, the J end by 6 bases, with 5 bases between. Per germline, CDR1 GTSNPN and CDR2 SVGIG (reference sequence). This CDR3 is built from 8 residues. CDR3 nucleotide sequence: TGTGCCATCGCCGAGCAGTACTTC. This encodes CAIAEQYF.

The J gene is TRBJ2-4, the V gene TRBV6-6, with 13 positions matching TRBD2. J gave up 2 bases and V 6 bases, and 1 base lay outside the gene matches. The CDR3 consists of 15 residues. Germline lookup yields CDR1 MNHNY and CDR2 SVGAGI (reference sequence). DNA of the CDR3: TGTGCCAGCAGGGGGACTAGCGGGACCAAAAACATTCAGTACTTC. Translated: CASRGTSGTKNIQYF.

CDR3 sequence: CASSLTRSTEAFF. The CDR3 DNA is TGTGCCAGCAGCTTAACCCGGAGCACTGAAGCTTTCTTT. V usage is TRBV13 and J usage is TRBJ1-1; no clear D gene. The germline gives CDR1 PRHDT, CDR2 FYEKMQ (reference sequence). Trimming removed 2 bases at V and 4 bases at J, with 8 bases between. There are 13 residues in the CDR3.

This rearrangement joins TRBV5-1 to TRBJ2-7, with 7 bases aligning to TRBD2. Germline V gives CDR1 SGHRS, CDR2 YFSETQ. With V trimmed by 0 bases and J by 2 bases, 8 bases remained unmatched. This CDR3 region has 16 residues. For the CDR3, the DNA is TGCGCCAGCAGCTTGGCCGTAAGCGGGGCCGCCTACGAGCAGTACTTC. Protein sequence: CASSLAVSGAAYEQYF.

This clone has only one observation. The CDR3 region is CASSLEFQETQYF. For the CDR3, the DNA is TGCGCCAGCAGCTTGGAATTCCAAGAGACCCAGTACTTC. The chain employs TRBV5-1 and TRBJ2-5; no definite D call. Germline assignment: CDR1 SGHRS and CDR2 YFSETQ. The CDR3 has 13 amino acids. Trimming took off 0 bases at V and 1 base at J, with 4 bases between the two ends.

Only one count was recorded for this clone. The chain links TRBV5-1 to TRBJ2-1; the D gene is possibly TRBD2 (6 bases). This CDR3 comprises 16 residues. V gave up 0 bases and J gave up 0 bases, with 10 bases separating them. Looked up from germline, CDR1 is SGHRS and CDR2 is YFSETQ. In DNA form, the CDR3 reads TGCGCCAGCAGCTTGGAAGGGCGGGGCTCCTACAATGAGCAGTTCTTC. It specifies CASSLEGRGSYNEQFF.

This clone appeared a few times. The chain joins TRBV27 to TRBJ2-1, with 10 bases fitting TRBD2. The CDR3 totals 19 residues. The J segment lost 0 bases and the V segment lost 9 bases, leaving 17 bases of the junction unmatched. Germline V lookup: CDR1 MNHEY, CDR2 SMNVEV (reference sequence). DNA for the CDR3: TGTGCCAGTAGCGGGGGGCTAAGCGGGAGGGCGACCTCCTACAATGAGCAGTTCTTC. This codes for CASSGGLSGRATSYNEQFF.

The chain recombines TRBV7-5 with TRBJ2-5; whether TRBD1, the table's D call, matches the DNA was not checked. TRBV7-5 is given as a pseudogene. The CDR3 is made up of 13 amino acids. The CDR3 nucleotides are TGTGCCAGAAGCCCAAGGGGTGGAGAGACCCAGTACTTC. Translating it yields CARSPRGGETQYF.